The subject of this entry is one T cell receptor (beta chain). Antigen: not known. Trimming at V came to 5 bases and at J to 4 bases, leaving 7 bases not matched to a gene. The CDR3 is 16 residues long. Germline loops: CDR1 PRHDT, CDR2 FYEKMQ (reference sequence). Repertoires were generated with immunoSEQ multiplex PCR, while TCRdb's copy carries only in-frame clones and drops some. The data contain 200,000 to 250,000 clones, more than 75% of them singletons. This record belongs to a study of cytomegalovirus exposure and HLA in healthy donors. Study observations and caveats: Despite most TCR sequences being rare, some public TCRs occurred in many donors. The study flagged approximately 180 TCR beta chains as cytomegalovirus-associated.

The chain couples TRBV13 to TRBJ2-6, with 8 bases aligning to TRBD1. This clonotype was obtained from a woman between 18 and 29 years old in good health and CMV-seropositive. Sequencing was carried out using PBMCs. As DNA, the CDR3 is TGTGCCAGCAGCCCCGGACAGGGCCCGGGGGCCAACGTCCTGACTTTC. It yields the protein CASSPGQGPGANVLTF.